Listed here are 16 T cell receptor beta chains from one sample, sequenced in a study of T-cell reconstitution after alpha-beta-depleted transplantation in children. A library of TCRbeta sequences, prepared with unique molecular identifiers, was generated. MiXCR, applied by TCRdb to the PCR reads, yields one record per CDR3 protein. The sample lists roughly 220,000 distinct CDR3 sequences, approximately 9.9% occurring once. Sequences were derived from PBMCs from the stem cell graft donor, sampled from the stem cell graft. These receptors were obtained from a human donor who donated a stem cell graft to a child with SCID.

This clonotype was detected a few times. CDR3 DNA: TGCGCCAGCAGCCAGGCGGGGACAGGCCAGAATGAAAAACTGTTTTTT. It codes for CASSQAGTGQNEKLFF. V usage is TRBV4-3 and J usage is TRBJ1-4, with 8 bases matching TRBD1. This CDR3 spans 16 amino acids. Germline V gene data show CDR1 as LGHNA and CDR2 as YSLEER. V lost 3 bases and J lost 5; bases outside the gene matches: 8.

This rearrangement joins TRBV7-2 to TRBJ2-3; the D gene is possibly TRBD1 (6 bases). CDR3 size: 14 residues. The germline V and J ends were trimmed by 3 bases and 9 bases, with 16 bases remaining between them. Looked up from germline, CDR1 is SGHTA and CDR2 is FQGNSA. CDR3 sequence: CASSLDRKVATQYF. In DNA, the CDR3 is TGTGCCAGCAGCTTGGACAGAAAGGTGGCCACGCAGTATTTT.

This clonotype has at least ten counts. V and J are TRBV3-1 and TRBJ1-2; D unresolved. Germline V gene lookup returns CDR1 LGHDT and CDR2 YNNKEL (reference sequence). Trimming pared 1 base from V and 3 bases from J, leaving 6 bases between. There are 13 residues in the CDR3. The CDR3 is CASSQGGYYGYTF. Here the CDR3 DNA reads TGTGCCAGCAGCCAAGGGGGTTACTATGGCTACACCTTC.

Ten or more counts support this clonotype. This sequence joins TRBV27 and TRBJ2-1; 7 bases agree with TRBD1. V shed 5 bases, J shed 13 bases, and the junction held 14 bases outside the gene matches. The CDR3 sequence is 14 residues long. Germline V gene lookup returns CDR1 MNHEY and CDR2 SMNVEV (reference sequence). CDR3 bases: TGTGCCAGCAGTACCCATGGACAGGCATACCTACAGTTCTTC. Amino acid sequence: CASSTHGQAYLQFF.

The chain couples TRBV7-9 to TRBJ2-7, with 8 nucleotides matching TRBD1. The CDR3 totals 14 residues. V was pared by 5 bases and J by 2 bases, with 5 bases of the junction left unmatched. Germline CDR1 is SEHNR and CDR2 is FQNEAQ (reference sequence). CDR3 DNA sequence: TGTGCCAGCAGCCCAGGACAGGGCGCCTACGAGCAGTACTTC. Amino acids: CASSPGQGAYEQYF.

CDR3 DNA sequence: TGTGCCTGGAGTGGGGCGGGCCAAGAGACCCAGTACTTC. This sequence encodes CAWSGAGQETQYF. This sequence joins TRBV30 and TRBJ2-5, with D perhaps TRBD2 (5 bases). V shed 1 base and J shed 1 base, with 7 bases lying between them. This CDR3 is built from 13 residues. Per the germline V gene, CDR1 is GTSNPN and CDR2 is SVGIG (reference sequence).

The sample holds one count of this clonotype. The chain is built from TRBV2 and TRBJ2-1, with D possibly being TRBD1 (5 bases). From germline, CDR1 is SNHLY and CDR2 FYNNEI. Trimming removed 1 base at V and 2 bases at J, with 21 bases between. This CDR3 region has 19 residues. CDR3 sequence (DNA): TGTGCCAGCAGTGAAGGGGTGGAGCCCGTTGGGGCGGCCTACAATGAGCAGTTCTTC. Translated: CASSEGVEPVGAAYNEQFF.

The sample holds many counts of this clonotype. The CDR3 loop reads CSVGISQGANGYTF. The CDR3 bases are TGCAGCGTGGGAATCTCACAGGGGGCGAATGGCTACACCTTC. This rearrangement joins TRBV29-1 to TRBJ1-2; 9 positions agree with TRBD1. The V segment lost 6 bases and the J segment 6 bases; nucleotides outside the gene matches: 11. Germline values: CDR1 SQVTM, CDR2 ANQGSEA. The CDR3 totals 14 residues.

This clonotype came up many times. The V gene is TRBV7-2, the J gene TRBJ1-5; unclear D gene. Trimming stripped 3 bases from V and 6 bases from J, with 12 bases between. The germline V gene encodes CDR1 SGHTA and CDR2 FQGNSA. The CDR3 loop spans 14 amino acids. The CDR3 loop is CASSFNVLGQPQHF. As DNA, the CDR3 is TGTGCCAGCAGCTTTAACGTACTTGGTCAGCCCCAGCATTTT.

In its sample, this clonotype was seen many times. The genes are TRBV5-1 and TRBJ2-1; D is undetermined. V was trimmed by 0 bases and J by 0 bases, leaving 7 bases between them. The CDR3 length is 15 residues. CDR1 and CDR2 (germline): SGHRS, YFSETQ. The CDR3 is CASSLGQTSYNEQFF. CDR3 DNA: TGCGCCAGCAGCTTGGGCCAGACCTCCTACAATGAGCAGTTCTTC. Using reference TRBV5-1 and TRBJ2-1 for the parts outside the CDR3, the full variable domain is KAGVTQTPRYLIKTRGQQVTLSCSPISGHRSVSWYQQTPGQGLQFLFEYFSETQRNKGNFPGRFSGRQFSNSRSEMNVSTLELGDSALYLCASSLGQTSYNEQFFGPGTRLTVL.

This clonotype was seen repeatedly, ten times or more. The chain links TRBV25-1 to TRBJ2-7, with 7 bases that match TRBD1. Per the germline V gene, CDR1 is MGHDK and CDR2 is SYGVNS. The CDR3 consists of 15 residues. With 3 bases clipped from V and 0 bases from J, the junction kept 5 bases outside the gene matches. The CDR3 nucleotides are TGTGCCAGCAGTGACTCCGGGACAGCCTCCTACGAGCAGTACTTC. It specifies CASSDSGTASYEQYF.

This clonotype was detected many times. This chain connects TRBV4-1 to TRBJ2-1; 7 nucleotides line up with TRBD2. Germline V CDR1 and CDR2: MGHRA, YSYEKL. The CDR3 length is 15 residues. With V trimmed by 4 bases and J by 6 bases, 9 bases remained unmatched. The CDR3 DNA is TGCGCCAGCAGCCTAACAGGAGGGAGGGCCAATGAGCAGTTCTTC. Translated, it gives CASSLTGGRANEQFF.

This clonotype was seen repeatedly, ten times or more. The chain joins TRBV10-3 to TRBJ2-3, with D possibly being TRBD1 (6 bases). This CDR3 has 13 residues. CDR1 is ENHRY and CDR2 is SYGVKD in the germline V gene. The V end was cut by 3 bases, the J end by 4 bases, with 8 bases between. The CDR3 sequence: CAISEQGSDTQYF. The CDR3, as DNA: TGTGCCATCAGTGAACAGGGTTCAGATACGCAGTATTTT.

This clonotype was counted many times. This sequence joins TRBV5-1 and TRBJ2-7; 9 bases match TRBD1. J was trimmed by 1 base and V by 4 bases; bases with no gene match: 15. Germline CDR1 reads SGHRS; CDR2 reads YFSETQ. This CDR3 contains 18 residues. Here the CDR3 reads CASSQRSDRGYLSYEQYF. The CDR3 nucleotides are TGCGCCAGCAGCCAACGGTCAGACAGGGGGTATTTGTCCTACGAGCAGTACTTC.

DNA of the CDR3: TGTGCCAGCAGCTTAGAAAACGCAGATACGCAGTATTTT. Protein sequence: CASSLENADTQYF. The J gene is TRBJ2-3, the V gene TRBV7-2; D call uncertain. Trimming removed 1 base at V and 4 bases at J, with 6 bases between. Per the germline V gene, CDR1 is SGHTA and CDR2 is FQGNSA. The CDR3 spans 13 residues.

This clonotype was seen ten or more times. This chain connects TRBV20-1 to TRBJ1-1; possibly TRBD1 for D (6 bases). V was pared by 0 bases and J by 5 bases, with 13 bases between. The CDR3 is made up of 14 amino acids. Germline CDR1 is DFQATT and CDR2 is SNEGSKA (reference sequence). CDR3 nucleotide sequence: TGCAGTGCTAGAGATTTCAGGGGCCGAACTGAAGCTTTCTTT. Encoded protein: CSARDFRGRTEAFF.